The T cell receptor (beta chain) described here comes from a study of blood T cell repertoires in COVID-19. For the study at large: Italy, Spain and the United States were the sources of the convalescent and acute COVID-19 samples. PBMCs, B-cell-depleted T cells, or T cells provided the cDNA or gDNA that made up the material.

The CDR3 contains 17 residues. CDR1 LNHNV and CDR2 YYDKDF come from the germline V gene (reference sequence). After removal of 1 base from V and 4 bases from J, the junction contained 8 bases not matched to a gene. Per the study methods: Reference gene primer amplification in the assay estimated nucleated cell counts. The assay was immunoSEQ multiplex PCR, and TCRdb's table has in-frame clones only and misses some. Clone size and V and J calls were adopted from that table, with D and trimming inferred from the DNA. Here the sample spans around 700,000 clones, about 87% being singletons. The chain is built from TRBV15 and TRBJ1-4, with 8 positions matching TRBD1. Sequencing was performed on peripheral blood. This sequence originates from a young woman with acute or convalescent COVID-19. CDR3 region: CATSRALGTGINEKLFF. The CDR3 bases are TGTGCCACCAGCAGAGCCCTAGGGACAGGCATTAATGAAAAACTGTTTTTT.